Below are 29 T cell receptor beta chains sequenced from a single sample in a study of blood T cell repertoires in COVID-19. Some clones are missing from TCRdb's copy, which holds only in-frame ones; the method was immunoSEQ multiplex PCR. The top ten clones hold about 2.3% of a sample with some 110,000 clones, around 79% of them seen once. Sequencing was carried out using peripheral blood. The receptors stem from a man aged 50 to 60 with acute or convalescent COVID-19.

J is TRBJ2-7 and V is TRBV3-1 (or the pseudogene TRBV3-2); D possibly corresponds to TRBD2 (6 bases). Trimming left V 0 bases short and J 8 bases short, with 11 bases between. Looked up from germline, CDR1 is LGHDT and CDR2 is YNNKEL (reference sequence). This CDR3 contains 13 residues. Written as DNA, the CDR3 is TGTGCCAGCAGCCAAGAGGGAGGAAGGAAGCAGTACTTC. Amino acid sequence: CASSQEGGRKQYF.

The chain recombines TRBV21-1 with TRBJ2-1; the D segment call TRBD2 is taken from the table without a DNA check. TRBV21-1 is a pseudogene segment. This CDR3 contains 16 residues. The CDR3 spells CASSKAASGRVNEQFF. The CDR3 DNA reads TGTGCCAGCAGCAAAGCAGCTAGCGGGAGGGTCAATGAGCAGTTCTTC.

The chain uses TRBV9 and TRBJ1-1; tentative D call: TRBD1 (5 bases). This CDR3 has 14 amino acids. The germline CDR1 and CDR2 sequences are SGDLS and YYNGEE. V lost 0 bases and J lost 5, with 11 bases in between. The CDR3 protein is CASSVDAGWTEAFF. The CDR3 DNA reads as TGTGCCAGCAGCGTAGATGCAGGGTGGACTGAAGCTTTCTTT.

The chain uses TRBV11-2 and TRBJ1-5; 10 bases match TRBD1. The CDR3 runs to 15 residues. Germline V gene data show CDR1 as SGHAT and CDR2 as FQNNGV. The V and J ends lost 1 base and 5 bases, in that order; junction bases with no gene match: 2. The CDR3 DNA reads as TGTGCCAGCAGCTTAGGGACAGGGGGTCATCAGCCCCAGCATTTT. Encoded protein: CASSLGTGGHQPQHF.

The chain combines TRBV3-1 (or the pseudogene TRBV3-2) with TRBJ1-3; 7 bases align to TRBD1. Trimming removed 1 base from V and 0 bases from J; junction bases left unmatched: 3. Germline assignment: CDR1 LGHDT and CDR2 YNNKEL (reference sequence). The CDR3 has 16 amino acids. The DNA for the CDR3 is TGTGCCAGCAGCCAAGGGGACAGATCCTCTGGAAACACCATATATTTT. Amino acid sequence: CASSQGDRSSGNTIYF.

The table lists this clone with a count of one. This chain connects TRBV27 to TRBJ1-5; no firm D call. Trimming removed 5 bases from V and 3 bases from J, with 20 bases in between. The CDR3 covers 17 residues. Germline lookup yields CDR1 MNHEY and CDR2 SMNVEV (reference sequence). The CDR3 protein is CASSPTSGDRPNQPQHF. CDR3 sequence (DNA): TGTGCCAGCAGTCCTACCTCGGGAGATAGACCCAATCAGCCCCAGCATTTT.

CDR3 loop: CASSLVLRVVDQGGYTF. The CDR3 nucleotides are TGTGCCAGCAGCTTAGTGCTCCGGGTCGTTGACCAGGGGGGCTACACCTTC. The chain joins TRBV7-9 to TRBJ1-2; perhaps TRBD1 as D (6 bases). Per the germline V gene, CDR1 is SEHNR and CDR2 is FQNEAQ (reference sequence). This CDR3 contains 17 residues. Trimming left V 1 base short and J 8 bases short, with 23 bases between.

The rearrangement uses TRBV7-9 and TRBJ2-3; D is unclear. The CDR3 is made up of 14 amino acids. The V end was cut by 0 bases, the J end by 6 bases, with 10 bases between. The V gene's germline CDR1 is SEHNR and CDR2 FQNEAQ (reference sequence). This chain's CDR3 is CASSLALGGDTQYF. The CDR3 nucleotides are TGTGCCAGCAGCTTAGCTCTTGGCGGTGATACGCAGTATTTT.

This chain links TRBV3-1 (or the pseudogene TRBV3-2) with TRBJ1-2, with a tentative D call TRBD1 (6 bases). This CDR3 has 16 amino acids. V lost 0 bases and J 8 bases, leaving 19 bases between the germline ends. Looked up from germline, CDR1 is LGHDT and CDR2 is YNNKEL (reference sequence). In DNA, the CDR3 is TGTGCCAGCAGCCAAGAGGACAGAAGAGATCTGGGAGGCTACACCTTC. Amino acids: CASSQEDRRDLGGYTF.

This sequence joins TRBV5-1 and TRBJ2-2; the D is unclear. V was clipped by 2 bases and J by 6 bases, with 11 bases between them. The CDR3 runs 14 residues. Germline V lookup: CDR1 SGHRS, CDR2 YFSETQ. The chain's CDR3 is CASSLPGDAGELFF. The CDR3 DNA sequence: TGCGCCAGCAGCTTACCCGGAGACGCCGGGGAGCTGTTTTTT.

This chain connects TRBV9 to TRBJ1-3; 7 positions match TRBD1. The CDR3 sequence is 14 residues long. CDR1 is SGDLS, CDR2 YYNGEE, per germline. After removal of 3 bases from V and 3 bases from J, the junction contained 3 bases not matched to a gene. The CDR3 coding sequence is TGTGCCAGCAGCGAGACAGGGTTTGGAAACACCATATATTTT. Translated, it gives CASSETGFGNTIYF. The complete variable domain, with remaining parts taken from reference TRBV9 and TRBJ1-3, reads DSGVTQTPKHLITATGQRVTLRCSPRSGDLSVYWYQQSLDQGLQFLIQYYNGEERAKGNILERFSAQQFPDLHSELNLSSLELGDSALYFCASSETGFGNTIYFGEGSWLTVV.

The sample holds a few counts of this clone. The J gene is TRBJ1-6, the V gene TRBV5-1; D might be TRBD1 (6 bases). Germline V gives CDR1 SGHRS, CDR2 YFSETQ. This CDR3 has 14 residues. The germline V and J ends were trimmed by 1 base and 10 bases, with 12 bases remaining between them. CDR3 nucleotide sequence: TGCGCCAGCAGCTTGAGAGGTGACAGGTCACCCCTCCACTTT. It yields the protein CASSLRGDRSPLHF.

This clone was picked up one time. CDR3 residues: CASSGYNEQFF. As DNA, the CDR3 is TGTGCCTCCTCAGGGTACAATGAGCAGTTCTTC. J is TRBJ2-1 and V is TRBV15; D may be TRBD1 (5 bases). The CDR3 has 11 residues. V was trimmed by 11 bases and J by 4 bases, leaving 9 bases between them. Germline V CDR1 and CDR2: LNHNV, YYDKDF (reference sequence). Full variable domain (outside the CDR3, taken from reference TRBV15 and TRBJ2-1): DAMVIQNPRYQVTQFGKPVTLSCSQTLNHNVMYWYQQKSSQAPKLLFHYYDKDFNNEADTPDNFQSRRPNTSFCFLDIRSPGLGDTAMYLCASSGYNEQFFGPGTRLTVL.

This clone was counted between two and nine times. The chain joins TRBV3-1 (or the pseudogene TRBV3-2) to TRBJ2-3, with D possibly TRBD1 on 6 matching bases. V lost 4 bases, J lost 2 bases, and 16 bases lay in between. The CDR3 covers 16 residues. The germline gives CDR1 LGHDT, CDR2 YNNKEL (reference sequence). For the CDR3, the DNA is TGTGCCAGCAGCCGTTTCCGGGACACATACACAGATACGCAGTATTTT. Its translation is CASSRFRDTYTDTQYF.

This chain joins TRBV10-3 and TRBJ1-3, with D possibly being TRBD1 (6 bases). The V end lost 3 bases, the J end lost 0 bases, and 12 bases lay between the germline ends. The CDR3 is 16 amino acids. The germline gives CDR1 ENHRY, CDR2 SYGVKD. DNA of the CDR3: TGTGCCATCAGTGATCCCCAGGGGAGCTCTGGAAACACCATATATTTT. Protein product: CAISDPQGSSGNTIYF.

A single count supports this clone. Written as DNA, the CDR3 is TGTGCCACCAGCAGGGCAGGGACTATGAACACTGAAGCTTTCTTT. As protein: CATSRAGTMNTEAFF. V and J are TRBV15 and TRBJ1-1; D perhaps matches TRBD1 (5 bases). CDR3 size: 15 residues. Trimming removed 3 bases from V and 0 bases from J, with 11 bases in between. Germline V lookup: CDR1 LNHNV, CDR2 YYDKDF (reference sequence).

The rearrangement uses TRBV7-9 and TRBJ1-4; D is ambiguous. V was shortened by 10 bases and J by 6 bases, with 15 bases between the two germline ends. Looked up from germline, CDR1 is SEHNR and CDR2 is FQNEAQ (reference sequence). The CDR3 is 13 amino acids. The CDR3 is CATSGVSDEKLFF. In nucleotides, the CDR3 is TGTGCCACCTCTGGGGTTAGCGATGAAAAACTGTTTTTT.

The chain employs TRBV10-3 and TRBJ1-2, with D unclear. V was pared by 0 bases and J by 1 base, with 6 bases between. This CDR3 spans 14 amino acids. Per the germline V gene, CDR1 is ENHRY and CDR2 is SYGVKD. This chain's CDR3 is CAISESVVNYGYTF. The CDR3 bases are TGTGCCATCAGTGAGTCCGTCGTTAACTATGGCTACACCTTC.

The chain uses TRBV7-9 and TRBJ2-1, with 8 nucleotides matching TRBD1. There are 14 residues in the CDR3. The J segment lost 8 bases and the V segment lost 5 bases, leaving 8 bases of the junction unmatched. Germline assignment: CDR1 SEHNR and CDR2 FQNEAQ (reference sequence). The CDR3 bases are TGTGCCAGCAGCAGAAAGACAGGGGTGGATGAGCAGTTCTTC. Its protein product is CASSRKTGVDEQFF. Drawing the rest from reference TRBV7-9 and TRBJ2-1, the complete variable domain is DTGVSQNPRHKITKRGQNVTFRCDPISEHNRLYWYRQTLGQGPEFLTYFQNEAQLEKSRLLSDRFSAERPKGSFSTLEIQRTEQGDSAMYLCASSRKTGVDEQFFGPGTRLTVL.

The chain has TRBV30 and TRBJ1-1, with TRBD1 as a possible D gene (6 bases). Deletions cut 5 bases from V and 2 bases from J, with 18 bases between. The CDR3 sequence is 15 residues long. Germline lookup yields CDR1 GTSNPN and CDR2 SVGIG (reference sequence). The CDR3 protein is CAWGTYRARNTEAFF. CDR3 nucleotide sequence: TGTGCCTGGGGGACCTACAGGGCTAGAAACACTGAAGCTTTCTTT.

This clone came up many times. The genes are TRBV3-1 (or the pseudogene TRBV3-2) and TRBJ1-1; the D is unclear. Germline CDR1 and CDR2: LGHDT and YNNKEL (reference sequence). The CDR3 consists of 12 residues. V dropped 5 bases and J dropped 5 bases, with 9 bases sitting between them. The CDR3 is CASSSPGTEAFF. DNA for the CDR3: TGTGCCAGCAGCTCCCCGGGGACTGAAGCTTTCTTT.

The CDR3 nucleotides are TGTGCCAGCAGCTCGAAGACAGGGGTTGGGCAAGGCTACACCTTC. The encoded protein is CASSSKTGVGQGYTF. The rearrangement joins TRBV21-1 to TRBJ1-2; the DNA was not compared with TRBD1, the D call given in the table. TRBV21-1 is shown as a pseudogene. The CDR3 loop spans 15 amino acids.

There are many counts of this clone. The gene calls are TRBV7-9 and TRBJ1-2, with 7 bases lining up with TRBD1. The CDR3 is made up of 14 amino acids. The J segment lost 4 bases and the V segment lost 5 bases, leaving 7 bases of the junction unmatched. From germline, CDR1 is SEHNR and CDR2 FQNEAQ (reference sequence). The CDR3 is CASSLGQAVYGYTF. The CDR3 DNA reads TGTGCCAGCAGCCTCGGACAGGCTGTCTATGGCTACACCTTC.

This clone was observed once. The chain links TRBV11-2 to TRBJ1-6, with TRBD1 identical over 7 bases. Germline V lookup: CDR1 SGHAT, CDR2 FQNNGV. The ends lost 5 bases at V and 7 bases at J; junction bases unmatched: 8. The length of the CDR3 is 15 residues. CDR3 sequence reads: CASSPGGDRNSPLHF. The CDR3 bases are TGTGCCAGCAGCCCCGGCGGGGACAGAAATTCACCCCTCCACTTT. The whole variable domain, filled in from reference TRBV11-2 and TRBJ1-6, reads EAGVAQSPRYKIIEKRQSVAFWCNPISGHATLYWYQQILGQGPKLLIQFQNNGVVDDSQLPKDRFSAERLKGVDSTLKIQPAKLEDSAVYLCASSPGGDRNSPLHFGNGTRLTVT.

The chain uses TRBV4-1 and TRBJ1-2; D not certain. Trimming removed 2 bases at V and 10 bases at J, with 8 bases between. The CDR3 has 11 residues. Germline V gene sequence: CDR1 MGHRA, CDR2 YSYEKL. The CDR3 nucleotides read TGCGCCAGCAGCCAAAACAGTTACTACACCTTC. Translated: CASSQNSYYTF.

This rearrangement joins TRBV6-5 to TRBJ1-3; D is possibly TRBD1 (6 bases). The CDR3 loop spans 13 amino acids. V gave up 6 bases and J gave up 2 bases, with 8 bases separating them. In germline, CDR1 is MNHEY, CDR2 SVGAGI. The CDR3 nucleotides are TGTGCCAGCAGAGGGGACACTGGAAACACCATATATTTT. It yields the protein CASRGDTGNTIYF.

The genes are TRBV10-3 and TRBJ2-1, with D possibly TRBD1 on 5 matching bases. CDR3 length: 12 amino acids. Germline CDR1 ENHRY, CDR2 SYGVKD. Deletions cut 7 bases from V and 5 bases from J, with 9 bases between. CDR3 protein: CAIKQGDNEQFF. CDR3 coding DNA: TGTGCCATCAAGCAAGGGGACAATGAGCAGTTCTTC.

This chain uses TRBV27 with TRBJ2-7; 12 nucleotides agree with TRBD1. The V and J ends lost 5 bases and 4 bases, in that order; junction bases with no gene match: 9. The CDR3 consists of 16 residues. CDR1 is MNHEY and CDR2 is SMNVEV in the germline V gene (reference sequence). CDR3 in DNA: TGTGCCAGCAGTCGGTTATTGGGACAGGGGGCTTACGAGCAGTACTTC. Its protein is CASSRLLGQGAYEQYF.

This clone was detected only a few times. Other nucleotide sequences in the sample specify the same CDR3. This sequence joins TRBV28 and TRBJ2-7; 8 bases match TRBD1. Germline CDR1 reads MDHEN; CDR2 reads SYDVKM. J lost 3 bases, V lost 5 bases, and 3 bases had no gene match. This CDR3 has 13 amino acids. CDR3 nucleotides: TGTGCCAGCAGTCTGACAGGGGTCTACGAGCAGTACTTC. It is translated as CASSLTGVYEQYF.